This T cell receptor beta chain was identified in a study of T cell repertoires in cytomegalovirus infection (dated 2019 in TCRdb). Context from the whole study: Donor HLA type was relevant to the analysis, because carriage of CMV infection together with the matching HLA type was indicated by public TCR beta signatures.

This clonotype was found many times. Its recognized antigen is unknown. One base away there is no much larger clone; base qualities are not given. The reads were generated on an Illumina HiSeq 1500. Using fastp at Q25 and MiXCR, TCRdb reprocessed the public reads and kept productive beta chains. Rows matching on CDR3 protein sequence are summarized as one entry with the most common DNA and genes. Across this sample there are 630,000 or so distinct CDR3 sequences, with approximately 25% seen only once. The ten largest clones take up roughly 8% of the sample. From the cysteine through the phenylalanine, the CDR3 covers 13 amino acids. The sequence is cut down to CDR3 DNA, 39 bases in frame from base 1. V trim: 6 bases; J trim: 1 base; unmatched bases: 1. Study-wide conclusions, independent of this receptor: The ex vivo response was dominated by HLA-C-restricted CMV-specific TCR beta clonotypes, which also provided the single most frequent clonotype in two of eight donors. Cumulative frequency of public TCR beta family members discriminated carriers of CMV infection plus the relevant HLA type in this cohort and an independent 352-donor cohort.

Sequenced: CD8+ T cells from PBMCs. This clonotype was sampled from a human donor in good health (CMV status not recorded). Some clones in this sample may be carry-over from other donors' samples. The chain employs TRBV12-3 or TRBV12-4 and TRBJ2-3; 7 of the junction bases match TRBD1. The DNA sequence follows: TGTGCCAGCAGAGGACAGGGCACAGATACGCAGTATTTT. Translated, this is CASRGQGTDTQYF.